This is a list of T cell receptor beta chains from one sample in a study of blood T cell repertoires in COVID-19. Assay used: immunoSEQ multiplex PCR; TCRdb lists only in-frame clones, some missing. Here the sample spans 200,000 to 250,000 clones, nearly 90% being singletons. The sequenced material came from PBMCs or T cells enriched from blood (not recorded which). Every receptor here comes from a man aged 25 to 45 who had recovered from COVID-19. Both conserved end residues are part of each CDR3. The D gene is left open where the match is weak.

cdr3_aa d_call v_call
CASRERGLLMNTEAFF TRBD1 TRBV27
CASSQGPEDYEQYF - TRBV4-2
CASSVRTVSNQPQHF - TRBV2
CASSPTGSNTEAFF - TRBV7-9
CASTKRELYEQYF TRBD2 TRBV2
CASKALGEANIQYF - TRBV5-4
CASSQPTSFGPYGYTF - TRBV4-1
CAWGTGFDTEAFF TRBD1 TRBV30
CASSREGTGELFF TRBD2 TRBV11-3
CASGRASGGAGEQFF TRBD2 TRBV6-5
CASSFTGGTVQYF TRBD1 TRBV28
CAISEMGQNYGYTF TRBD1 TRBV10-3
CASSPGQASTDTQYF TRBD1 TRBV6-6
CASSPPRGPQHF - TRBV7-8